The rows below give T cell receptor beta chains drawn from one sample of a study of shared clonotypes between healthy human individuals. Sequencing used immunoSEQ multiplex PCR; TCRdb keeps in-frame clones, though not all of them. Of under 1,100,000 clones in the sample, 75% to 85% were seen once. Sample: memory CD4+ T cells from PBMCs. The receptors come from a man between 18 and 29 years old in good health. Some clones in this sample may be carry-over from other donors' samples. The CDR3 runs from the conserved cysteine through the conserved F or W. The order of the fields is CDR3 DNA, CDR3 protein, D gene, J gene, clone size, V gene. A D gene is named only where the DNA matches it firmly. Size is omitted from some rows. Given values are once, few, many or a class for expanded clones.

CDR3 DNA: TGTGCCAGCAGTCCAGCCTCGAGGGGGCTGGCTCAGCCCCAGCATTTT
CDR3 protein: CASSPASRGLAQPQHF
D gene: TRBD1
J gene: TRBJ1-5
clone size: -
V gene: TRBV27

CDR3 DNA: TGTGCCAGCAGCTTGGGGGGCCAGGGCAGCAAACGCTACACCTTC
CDR3 protein: CASSLGGQGSKRYTF
D gene: -
J gene: TRBJ1-2
clone size: few
V gene: TRBV5-5

CDR3 DNA: TGTGCCAGCAGTTACTCCGGGACAGGGACCACAGATACGCAGTATTTT
CDR3 protein: CASSYSGTGTTDTQYF
D gene: TRBD1
J gene: TRBJ2-3
clone size: -
V gene: TRBV6-5

CDR3 DNA: TGTGCCAGCAGCGGGCGGATGAACACCGGGGAGCTGTTTTTT
CDR3 protein: CASSGRMNTGELFF
D gene: -
J gene: TRBJ2-2
clone size: -
V gene: TRBV11-2

CDR3 DNA: TGTGCCAGCAGCTTAGAGGCAGGGGGCTCTCAGCCCCAGCATTTT
CDR3 protein: CASSLEAGGSQPQHF
D gene: TRBD1
J gene: TRBJ1-5
clone size: -
V gene: TRBV7-2

CDR3 DNA: TGTGCCAGCACCCCCGACAGGTTAGGTGAGCAGTTCTTC
CDR3 protein: CASTPDRLGEQFF
D gene: -
J gene: TRBJ2-1
clone size: -
V gene: TRBV2

CDR3 DNA: TGTGCCAGCAGCCCAATGGGGGTCTCTGGAAACACCATATATTTT
CDR3 protein: CASSPMGVSGNTIYF
D gene: -
J gene: TRBJ1-3
clone size: -
V gene: TRBV9

CDR3 DNA: TGTGCCAGTAGTCCCGGCGGGCTAGCGGGAGTCGTTGAGCAGTTCTTC
CDR3 protein: CASSPGGLAGVVEQFF
D gene: TRBD2
J gene: TRBJ2-1
clone size: once
V gene: TRBV19

CDR3 DNA: TGTGCCAGCAGCTTAGCGCGTGCGGGCTACACCTTC
CDR3 protein: CASSLARAGYTF
D gene: -
J gene: TRBJ1-2
clone size: -
V gene: TRBV7-2

CDR3 DNA: TGCGCCAGCAGCCTGAACACAGGGAGAGAGACCCAGTACTTC
CDR3 protein: CASSLNTGRETQYF
D gene: -
J gene: TRBJ2-5
clone size: -
V gene: TRBV4-3

CDR3 DNA: TGTGCCAGCAGCCAATCAGGGCAGTGGGATGAGCAGTTCTTC
CDR3 protein: CASSQSGQWDEQFF
D gene: -
J gene: TRBJ2-1
clone size: -
V gene: TRBV16

CDR3 DNA: TGTGCCAGCAGCTCAGGAGACACAGATACGCAGTATTTT
CDR3 protein: CASSSGDTDTQYF
D gene: -
J gene: TRBJ2-3
clone size: -
V gene: TRBV7-3

CDR3 DNA: TGTGCCAGCAGCCCGTCGGACTGGAACACTGAAGCTTTCTTT
CDR3 protein: CASSPSDWNTEAFF
D gene: -
J gene: TRBJ1-1
clone size: few
V gene: TRBV4-2

CDR3 DNA: TGTGCCAGCAGCCGGGGACAGGGGAGCAATCAGCCCCAGCATTTT
CDR3 protein: CASSRGQGSNQPQHF
D gene: TRBD1
J gene: TRBJ1-5
clone size: -
V gene: TRBV5-4

CDR3 DNA: TGTGCCAGTAGTACCCTAGCGGGAGGTAATGAGCAGTTCTTC
CDR3 protein: CASSTLAGGNEQFF
D gene: TRBD2
J gene: TRBJ2-1
clone size: -
V gene: TRBV19

CDR3 DNA: TGCGCCAGCAGCTTGGGATTCGGCACAGATACGCAGTATTTT
CDR3 protein: CASSLGFGTDTQYF
D gene: -
J gene: TRBJ2-3
clone size: once
V gene: TRBV5-1

CDR3 DNA: TGTGCCAGCAGTCCCAGGGGCCGGAACACCGGGGAGCTGTTTTTT
CDR3 protein: CASSPRGRNTGELFF
D gene: -
J gene: TRBJ2-2
clone size: -
V gene: TRBV27

CDR3 DNA: TGTGCCAGCACCGTGGGACTAGCGGACACAGATACGCAGTATTTT
CDR3 protein: CASTVGLADTDTQYF
D gene: TRBD2
J gene: TRBJ2-3
clone size: -
V gene: TRBV28

CDR3 DNA: TGTGCCAGCAGTCCCCTGAGGACGGTCCAGACTCTGCCCCAGCATTTT
CDR3 protein: CASSPLRTVQTLPQHF
D gene: -
J gene: TRBJ1-5
clone size: -
V gene: TRBV28

CDR3 DNA: TGTGCCAGCAGTTCGCTGACAGGGCGGCAGTTCTTC
CDR3 protein: CASSSLTGRQFF
D gene: TRBD1
J gene: TRBJ2-1
clone size: once
V gene: TRBV28

CDR3 DNA: TGTGCCAGCAGTATGGGACTAGCGGGAGTGGAGACCCAGTACTTC
CDR3 protein: CASSMGLAGVETQYF
D gene: TRBD2
J gene: TRBJ2-5
clone size: -
V gene: TRBV28

CDR3 DNA: TGTGCCACCAGGGGCGGGAGGGCCCTGGATACGCAGTATTTT
CDR3 protein: CATRGGRALDTQYF
D gene: TRBD2
J gene: TRBJ2-3
clone size: -
V gene: TRBV2

CDR3 DNA: TGTGCCAGCAGTACTAGTAGGGGGCCCCAGCATTTT
CDR3 protein: CASSTSRGPQHF
D gene: -
J gene: TRBJ1-5
clone size: few
V gene: TRBV27

CDR3 DNA: TGTGCCAGCAGCTTGCGCAGGGGAGGAAATGAGCAGTTCTTC
CDR3 protein: CASSLRRGGNEQFF
D gene: -
J gene: TRBJ2-1
clone size: few
V gene: TRBV7-9

CDR3 DNA: TGTGCCAGCAGTGAAACACAGGGCTACGAGCAGTACTTC
CDR3 protein: CASSETQGYEQYF
D gene: -
J gene: TRBJ2-7
clone size: -
V gene: TRBV6-1

CDR3 DNA: TGTGCCAGTAGTATAAGGGCTAGCGCCACAGATACGCAGTATTTT
CDR3 protein: CASSIRASATDTQYF
D gene: -
J gene: TRBJ2-3
clone size: -
V gene: TRBV19

CDR3 DNA: TGTGCCAGCAGTTTAAAGGCTAGCGGGAGCAACGAGCAGTACTTC
CDR3 protein: CASSLKASGSNEQYF
D gene: TRBD2
J gene: TRBJ2-7
clone size: many
V gene: TRBV27

CDR3 DNA: TGTGCCATCAGTGACAGGCCAGAAACGACGGGGGTTTTCTTT
CDR3 protein: CAISDRPETTGVFF
D gene: -
J gene: TRBJ1-1
clone size: -
V gene: TRBV10-3

CDR3 DNA: TGTGCCAGCAAAATACTAGCGGAATACGAGCAGTACTTC
CDR3 protein: CASKILAEYEQYF
D gene: TRBD2
J gene: TRBJ2-7
clone size: -
V gene: TRBV6-1

CDR3 DNA: TGTGCCAGCACCCCAGGGACGTGGCAGCCACGCACAGATACGCAGTATTTT
CDR3 protein: CASTPGTWQPRTDTQYF
D gene: -
J gene: TRBJ2-3
clone size: -
V gene: TRBV5-4

CDR3 DNA: TGTGCCAGCAGTCTCGAGGGGGGCTCTGGAAACACCATATATTTT
CDR3 protein: CASSLEGGSGNTIYF
D gene: -
J gene: TRBJ1-3
clone size: -
V gene: TRBV9

CDR3 DNA: TGTGCCAGCAGCTTGGTCAGGGTGGGAGAGACCCAGTACTTC
CDR3 protein: CASSLVRVGETQYF
D gene: -
J gene: TRBJ2-5
clone size: -
V gene: TRBV5-7